The 12 T cell receptor beta chains listed next were all sequenced from one sample in a study of cytomegalovirus exposure and HLA in healthy donors. It was with 60 Vbeta and 13 Jbeta primers that the PCR ran. The data were produced by immunoSEQ multiplex PCR, yet TCRdb's version contains in-frame clones alone and is incomplete. The table lists about 110,000 clones, around 72% of them singletons. Sequenced: PBMCs. Every receptor here comes from a woman in her forties in good health and CMV-seropositive.

This clone was recorded a few times. The rearrangement uses TRBV30 and TRBJ1-1; possible D gene TRBD1, 5 bases. Trimming shortened V by 0 bases and J by 2 bases, and 10 bases separated the two germline ends. The length of the CDR3 is 14 residues. The V gene's germline CDR1 is GTSNPN and CDR2 SVGIG (reference sequence). CDR3 sequence: CAWSVLDRNTEAFF. The CDR3 DNA reads TGTGCCTGGAGTGTACTCGACAGAAACACTGAAGCTTTCTTT. Filled out from reference TRBV30 and TRBJ1-1, the complete variable domain reads SQTIHQWPATLVQPVGSPLSLECTVEGTSNPNLYWYRQAAGRGLQLLFYSVGIGQISSEVPQNLSASRPQDRQFILSSKKLLLSDSGFYLCAWSVLDRNTEAFFGQGTRLTVV.

This chain uses TRBV9 with TRBJ1-3; 9 bases map to TRBD1. Trimming removed 0 bases from V and 2 bases from J; junction bases left unmatched: 3. CDR3 size: 16 residues. In germline, CDR1 is SGDLS, CDR2 YYNGEE. CDR3 loop: CASSVVGQGPGNTIYF. DNA for the CDR3: TGTGCCAGCAGCGTAGTCGGACAGGGGCCTGGAAACACCATATATTTT.

This sequence joins TRBV4-1 and TRBJ1-4; D gene unclear. V was trimmed by 6 bases and J by 0 bases, leaving 14 bases between them. The CDR3 sequence is 16 residues long. Germline CDR1 and CDR2: MGHRA and YSYEKL. For the CDR3, the DNA is TGCGCCAGCAGACTAAATCCCGTCCCAACTAATGAAAAACTGTTTTTT. Protein: CASRLNPVPTNEKLFF.

The chain has TRBV10-1 and TRBJ2-3, with 11 bases fitting TRBD1. The V segment lost 8 bases and the J segment 0 bases; nucleotides outside the gene matches: 1. Germline V gives CDR1 WNHNN, CDR2 SYGVQD (reference sequence). There are 14 residues in the CDR3. CDR3 nucleotides: TGCGCCAGCGGGACAGGGGGTAGCACAGATACGCAGTATTTT. Translating gives CASGTGGSTDTQYF.

This chain joins TRBV16 and TRBJ2-7; possibly TRBD1 for D (6 bases). The CDR3 is 14 amino acids. The ends were cut back, 3 bases at V and 5 bases at J, with 14 bases in the middle. Germline assignment: CDR1 KGHSY and CDR2 FQNENV. The DNA of the CDR3 is TGTGCCAGCAGCCAGCAAAGGACAGCCCACGAGCAGTACTTC. Residues: CASSQQRTAHEQYF.

The chain combines TRBV6-5 with TRBJ2-1; D is unclear. The CDR3 is made up of 13 amino acids. Between the trimmed V and J ends, which lost 9 bases and 9 bases, there was a span of 18 bases. CDR1 and CDR2 (germline): MNHEY, SVGAGI. In DNA, the CDR3 is TGTGCCAGTAACCAGAACGGCGGTCGTGAGCAGTTCTTC. Encoded protein: CASNQNGGREQFF.

CDR3 amino acids: CASSDPVGATNEKLFF. Here the CDR3 DNA reads TGTGCCAGTAGCGATCCGGTCGGGGCAACTAATGAAAAACTGTTTTTT. The chain employs TRBV19 and TRBJ1-4, with unresolved D. The CDR3 has 16 amino acids. The germline V gene has CDR1 LNHDA and CDR2 SQIVND (reference sequence). V lost 6 bases, J lost 0 bases, and 14 bases lay in between.

The genes are TRBV7-9 and TRBJ2-7, with D unresolved. V gave up 3 bases and J gave up 2 bases, with 11 bases separating them. CDR1 is SEHNR, CDR2 FQNEAQ, per germline (reference sequence). The CDR3 is 14 amino acids. The CDR3 reads CASSFTATTYEQYF. The CDR3 coding sequence is TGTGCCAGCAGCTTCACAGCAACGACCTACGAGCAGTACTTC.

The chain recombines TRBV9 with TRBJ2-1, with 14 nucleotides matching TRBD2. The V segment lost 4 bases and the J segment 4 bases; nucleotides outside the gene matches: 4. Germline V CDR1 and CDR2: SGDLS, YYNGEE. CDR3 length: 16 amino acids. The CDR3 here is CASSMRTSGGYNEQFF. CDR3 coding DNA: TGTGCCAGCAGCATGAGGACTAGCGGGGGGTACAATGAGCAGTTCTTC.

The gene calls are TRBV2 and TRBJ1-2; possibly TRBD1 for D (6 bases). Germline V gives CDR1 SNHLY, CDR2 FYNNEI. The CDR3 sequence is 15 residues long. Between the trimmed V and J ends, which lost 3 bases and 4 bases, there was a span of 15 bases. The CDR3 DNA reads as TGTGCCAGCAGTGAGCTGAGGGGGGGGGTCTATGGCTACACCTTC. Its translation: CASSELRGGVYGYTF.

To note about this clone: Distinct nucleotide sequences in the sample also encode this CDR3. The chain carries TRBV30 and TRBJ2-5; D perhaps matches TRBD2 (6 bases). Trimming left V 0 bases short and J 2 bases short, with 10 bases between. This CDR3 comprises 14 residues. Germline CDR1 and CDR2: GTSNPN and SVGIG (reference sequence). CDR3 protein: CAWSVWAGQETQYF. CDR3 sequence (DNA): TGTGCCTGGAGTGTATGGGCGGGGCAAGAGACCCAGTACTTC.

The CDR3 DNA reads as TGTGCCTGGAGTGAGGGAGGGTTGGGAGAAAAACTGTTTTTT. This translates into CAWSEGGLGEKLFF. The chain joins TRBV30 to TRBJ1-4; D is undetermined. Trimming pared 1 base from V and 8 bases from J, leaving 14 bases between. The CDR3 has 14 residues. The germline V gene encodes CDR1 GTSNPN and CDR2 SVGIG (reference sequence).